Each of the 8 T cell receptor beta chains below was sequenced from the same sample in a study of CD8+ T cells in alopecia areata. Extraction and reverse transcription of RNA yielded cDNA as the sequencing template. TCRdb's copy holds only in-frame clones and misses some; the assay was immunoSEQ multiplex PCR. Of 110,000 or so clones listed, more than 30% are singletons. Sequenced input: CD4+ T cells sorted from blood. These receptor sequences come from a human donor with alopecia areata.

The chain combines TRBV7-2 with TRBJ1-1; D possibly corresponds to TRBD1 (5 bases). The germline V gene encodes CDR1 SGHTA and CDR2 FQGNSA. V shed 3 bases and J shed 2 bases, with 13 bases lying between them. The CDR3 is 15 residues long. The CDR3 region has the DNA TGTGCCAGCAGCTTCCAGCTCGGGGCCAACACTGAAGCTTTCTTT. Amino acids: CASSFQLGANTEAFF.

This chain connects TRBV7-2 to TRBJ1-6; D remains unclear. Germline V gene lookup returns CDR1 SGHTA and CDR2 FQGNSA. V was trimmed by 4 bases and J by 7 bases, leaving 11 bases between them. The CDR3 spans 14 residues. The CDR3 nucleotides are TGTGCCAGCAGCTCCCGCTTCGGGAATTCACCCCTCCACTTT. It specifies CASSSRFGNSPLHF.

The rearrangement uses TRBV5-6 and TRBJ2-7; 7 bases match TRBD1. Germline values: CDR1 SGHDT, CDR2 YYEEEE. Losses at the gene ends were 2 bases for V and 2 bases for J; bases not matched to a gene: 4. The CDR3 is 14 amino acids. The DNA for the CDR3 is TGTGCCAGCAGCTTCGACAGGGATGCCTACGAGCAGTACTTC. This encodes CASSFDRDAYEQYF.

This clone turned up a few times. V and J are TRBV19 and TRBJ2-7; TRBD1 or TRBD2 may be the D gene (5 bases each). This CDR3 is built from 15 residues. From germline, CDR1 is LNHDA and CDR2 SQIVND (reference sequence). Trimming took off 1 base at V and 2 bases at J, with 12 bases between the two ends. The CDR3 loop reads CASSIAPGRPYEQYF. The CDR3 coding sequence is TGTGCCAGTAGTATAGCTCCGGGACGACCCTACGAGCAGTACTTC.

The chain has TRBV5-1 and TRBJ2-4; 7 bases are shared with TRBD2. CDR3 length equals 16 residues. V lost 1 base and J lost 6; bases outside the gene matches: 10. Per the germline V gene, CDR1 is SGHRS and CDR2 is YFSETQ. CDR3 in DNA: TGCGCCAGCAGCTTGCCCGCCGCCGGGAGGCCAAACATTCAGTACTTC. It encodes CASSLPAAGRPNIQYF.

This chain joins TRBV5-1 and TRBJ2-3; D gene ambiguous. Trimming left V 2 bases short and J 6 bases short, with 7 bases between. Germline V CDR1 and CDR2: SGHRS, YFSETQ. This CDR3 contains 12 residues. The CDR3 DNA sequence: TGCGCCAGCAGCTTCATCTCCGATACGCAGTATTTT. Its translation is CASSFISDTQYF.

This clone occurred a few times. The rearrangement links TRBV29-1 to TRBJ1-1; D not certain. Looked up from germline, CDR1 is SQVTM and CDR2 is ANQGSEA. This CDR3 contains 11 residues. V was shortened by 3 bases and J by 0 bases, with 2 bases between the two germline ends. The CDR3 here is CSVDMNTEAFF. CDR3 coding DNA: TGCAGCGTTGACATGAACACTGAAGCTTTCTTT.

The V and J genes are TRBV7-9 and TRBJ2-3; 7 bases match TRBD2. In germline, CDR1 is SEHNR, CDR2 FQNEAQ (reference sequence). This CDR3 spans 15 amino acids. Trimming took 5 bases from V and 4 from J; bases not matched to a gene: 9. CDR3 protein: CASSGRLARADTQYF. The CDR3, as DNA: TGTGCCAGCAGCGGAAGACTAGCCCGGGCAGATACGCAGTATTTT.